The 2 T cell receptor beta chains below were found in one sample sequenced in a study of blood T cell repertoires in COVID-19. Data came from immunoSEQ multiplex PCR; TCRdb stores just in-frame clones and leaves some out. The sample contains some 120,000 clones, about 88% of which appear only once. The sample was peripheral blood. The receptors stem from a woman of 80 years or more with acute or convalescent COVID-19.

This clone was seen once. The chain uses TRBV2 and TRBJ2-5, with 10 positions matching TRBD1. The V gene end was trimmed by 4 bases and the J gene end by 5 bases; junction bases not matched to a gene: 10. Per germline, CDR1 SNHLY and CDR2 FYNNEI. CDR3 length: 16 amino acids. CDR3 coding DNA: TGTGCCAGCAGTGCTCTTTGGACAGGGGGTGGGGAGACCCAGTACTTC. Residues: CASSALWTGGGETQYF.

The chain couples TRBV10-3 to TRBJ2-7; 9 bases are shared with TRBD1. This CDR3 spans 14 amino acids. Germline V gene data show CDR1 as ENHRY and CDR2 as SYGVKD. Unmatched junction bases numbered 2, after V lost 2 bases and J lost 3 bases. The CDR3 is CAISEPGQGYEQYF. CDR3 nucleotide sequence: TGTGCCATCAGTGAGCCGGGACAGGGCTACGAGCAGTACTTC.